This entry lists 9 T cell receptor beta chains sequenced from one sample in a study of beta chain features in type 1 diabetes. General observations from the study: Within each of all four CD4+ subsets, Type 1 diabetes patients had TCRB CDR3s that were moderately but significantly shorter.

No antigens are known for them. The study reverse transcribed the entire isolated RNA, so it sequenced expressed TCRB transcripts. TCRdb keeps only in-frame clones here, not all; method: immunoSEQ multiplex PCR. This table has a few hundred thousand clones, 9.6% appearing once. The sequenced sample was central memory CD4+ T cells from blood. Receptors were obtained from a man aged 25-45 years with type 1 diabetes.

This clone was seen only a few times. For the CDR3, the DNA is TGTGCCAGCAGCCAAGATTTTACGGGGGGCTATGGCTACACCTTC. It codes for CASSQDFTGGYGYTF. The gene calls are TRBV5-4 and TRBJ1-2; maybe TRBD1 (5 bases). The CDR3 runs 15 residues. Germline V gene sequence: CDR1 SGHNT, CDR2 YYREEE (reference sequence). Between the trimmed V and J ends, which lost 4 bases and 4 bases, there was a span of 17 bases.

This clone was recorded many times. The chain links TRBV28 to TRBJ2-3, with 7 positions matching TRBD1. The CDR3 is 17 amino acids. V was pared by 5 bases and J by 14 bases, with 25 bases of the junction left unmatched. Germline loops: CDR1 MDHEN, CDR2 SYDVKM. Here the CDR3 DNA reads TGTGCCAGCAGTCCCCAGAACCGGGACAGCGAATCGTGGCGACCGTATTTT. Translated: CASSPQNRDSESWRPYF.

The chain employs TRBV19 and TRBJ2-3; D gene uncertain. The germline V and J ends were trimmed by 0 bases and 6 bases, with 7 bases remaining between them. Germline V gene lookup returns CDR1 LNHDA and CDR2 SQIVND (reference sequence). There are 13 residues in the CDR3. CDR3 in amino acids: CASSIDHADTQYF. The CDR3 region has the DNA TGTGCCAGTAGTATAGATCATGCGGATACGCAGTATTTT.

This clone was counted a few times. The genes are TRBV5-1 and TRBJ2-1; D is uncertain. This CDR3 is 12 amino acids long. Germline V CDR1 and CDR2: SGHRS, YFSETQ. V shed 4 bases and J shed 7 bases, with 9 bases lying between them. This CDR3 is CASSISINEQFF. The CDR3 nucleotides are TGCGCCAGCAGCATCTCGATAAATGAGCAGTTCTTC.

The rearrangement uses TRBV27 and TRBJ2-3, with D unclear. Looked up from germline, CDR1 is MNHEY and CDR2 is SMNVEV (reference sequence). Between the trimmed V and J ends, which lost 6 bases and 0 bases, there was a span of 16 bases. The length of the CDR3 is 16 residues. The CDR3 loop is CASSHRALLSTDTQYF. The CDR3 nucleotides are TGTGCCAGCAGCCATAGGGCGCTCCTTAGCACAGATACGCAGTATTTT.

This chain joins TRBV30 and TRBJ1-5; D call uncertain. CDR3 length equals 13 residues. Trimming took 7 bases from V and 3 from J, leaving 13 bases between them. Germline-derived CDR1 and CDR2 are GTSNPN and SVGIG (reference sequence). The CDR3: CAFSTSFNQPQHF. The CDR3 region has the DNA TGTGCCTTCTCGACCTCTTTCAATCAGCCCCAGCATTTT. Using reference TRBV30 and TRBJ1-5 for the parts outside the CDR3, the full variable domain is SQTIHQWPATLVQPVGSPLSLECTVEGTSNPNLYWYRQAAGRGLQLLFYSVGIGQISSEVPQNLSASRPQDRQFILSSKKLLLSDSGFYLCAFSTSFNQPQHFGDGTRLSIL.

This clone turned up a few times. CDR3 coding DNA: TGTGCCAGCAGCTCGCTCCAGCAGGGCACAGATACGCAGTATTTT. Translating it yields CASSSLQQGTDTQYF. The chain recombines TRBV11-2 with TRBJ2-3; D gene unclear. In germline, CDR1 is SGHAT, CDR2 FQNNGV. The CDR3 has 15 residues. V was shortened by 4 bases and J by 1 base, with 12 bases between the two germline ends.

In this sample, this clone turned up many times. The J gene is TRBJ1-4, the V gene TRBV4-1; D gene unclear. V shed 0 bases and J shed 0 bases, with 8 bases lying between them. The CDR3 is 16 amino acids. Germline-derived CDR1 and CDR2 are MGHRA and YSYEKL. The CDR3 sequence: CASSQEAAATNEKLFF. CDR3 DNA: TGCGCCAGCAGCCAAGAGGCCGCGGCAACTAATGAAAAACTGTTTTTT.

This chain links TRBV6-5 with TRBJ2-7; 7 nucleotides align to TRBD1. Germline V gene data show CDR1 as MNHEY and CDR2 as SVGAGI. The CDR3 is made up of 14 amino acids. The trim removed 5 bases at V and 1 base at J, leaving 5 bases unmatched. This chain's CDR3 is CASSVGDSSYEQYF. The CDR3 bases are TGTGCCAGCAGTGTAGGGGACAGTTCCTACGAGCAGTACTTC.